This T cell receptor (beta chain) was observed in a study of T cells after yellow fever vaccination. CDR3 length: 17 amino acids. The germline V gene has CDR1 MNHEY and CDR2 SMNVEV (reference sequence). Trimming pared 0 bases from V and 0 bases from J, leaving 12 bases between. The TCR cDNA carried a universal primer site and UMIs from 5'RACE template switching. TCRdb re-called the 5' RACE reads through MiXCR, storing one row per CDR3 protein. The profile shows fewer than 100,000 distinct CDR3 sequences, under 9% of them singletons. The study's findings and limits: Weaker in magnitude, the secondary response showed a faster peak on day 5 versus 15. Subsequent to the booster, the majority of primary-vaccination clones reappeared (less than 97% CD4, approximately 90% CD8).

The TCR sequence derives from a young man who received the YFV17D yellow fever vaccine. The sequences come from CD8+ T cells not binding an NS4B(214-222) dextramer, sorted from PBMCs, collected roughly 15 days after the first yellow fever vaccination. This chain connects TRBV27 to TRBJ1-5; TRBD1 is a possible D gene (5 bases). The CDR3 sequence: CASSLSYPGNSNQPQHF. CDR3 nucleotides: TGTGCCAGCAGTTTATCATACCCAGGGAATAGCAATCAGCCCCAGCATTTT.